This T cell receptor beta chain was retrieved from a study of OX40 agonist ivuxolimab in advanced cancers. Study-wide background: The drug used for patients, ivuxolimab, was an agonistic anti-OX40 (CD134) antibody. From about 20 to 80 years was the age range, with a mean of 60 years, and about 78% were male.

This clone occurred a few times. The target antigen is unknown. With V trimmed by 4 bases and J by 3 bases, 10 bases remained unmatched. Looked up from germline, CDR1 is LNHDA and CDR2 is SQIVND (reference sequence). The CDR3 loop spans 17 amino acids. Overall study results and limits: Specificity for antigen went undetermined in the expanded peripheral T cells.

Clones were sequenced by immunoSEQ multiplex PCR, and TCRdb holds only the in-frame ones, with some missing. The sample holds more than 55,000 clones, roughly nine tenths seen once. J is TRBJ2-2 and V is TRBV19, with 8 bases lining up with TRBD2. The source material was CD4+ or CD8+ T cells sorted from blood, sampled in a trial of the OX40 agonist ivuxolimab. The source of this sequence is an adult with an advanced solid tumor such as melanoma, head and neck, liver or kidney cancer. The CDR3 sequence: CASSTASLAAYTGELFF. The CDR3 DNA is TGTGCCAGTAGTACCGCGTCACTAGCGGCTTACACCGGGGAGCTGTTTTTT.